These 8 T cell receptor beta chains were sequenced from one sample in a study of blood T cell repertoires in COVID-19 (dated by TCRdb to between 2020 and 2021). Libraries were prepared through the immunoSEQ multiplex PCR assay. Drawn from immuneACCESS, this table holds only the in-frame rearrangements with V and J called that TCRdb kept. Clones are partly lost; checked studies trace under half to an unresolved V gene and leave the rest unexplained. Counted in this sample were about 370,000 clones; around 87% of them appeared once. The ten largest account for roughly 1% of the sample. Source material: PBMCs or T cells enriched from blood (not recorded which). Receptors originate from a man aged 18 to 29 who had recovered from COVID-19.

This clone has only a few counts. The rearrangement uses TRBV2 and TRBJ1-1; D possibly corresponds to TRBD1 (5 bases). V was clipped by 6 bases and J by 7 bases, with 18 bases between them. Per germline, CDR1 SNHLY and CDR2 FYNNEI. The length of the CDR3 is 14 residues. The CDR3 is CASRGTPGLGEAFF. The CDR3, as DNA: TGTGCCAGCAGGGGGACTCCGGGGCTGGGTGAAGCTTTCTTT.

This chain uses TRBV7-2 with TRBJ2-5, with 8 bases identical to TRBD2. The V gene end was trimmed by 3 bases and the J gene end by 1 base; junction bases not matched to a gene: 7. From germline, CDR1 is SGHTA and CDR2 FQGNSA. CDR3 length: 16 amino acids. For the CDR3, the DNA is TGTGCCAGCAGCTTGCCTACTAGCGGCCTCCAAGAGACCCAGTACTTC. Translated, it gives CASSLPTSGLQETQYF.

The rearrangement links TRBV28 to TRBJ1-6; 7 bases agree with TRBD1. V lost 6 bases and J lost 10; bases outside the gene matches: 15. CDR1 MDHEN and CDR2 SYDVKM come from the germline V gene. The CDR3 has 16 residues. The CDR3 sequence is CASRHPTGTRGSPLHF. In DNA, the CDR3 is TGTGCCAGCAGACATCCGACAGGGACGAGGGGGTCACCCCTCCACTTT.

The table lists this clone with a count of one. The CDR3 DNA is TGCGCCAGCAGCCCGTGGACAGTAGGGAGCACCGGGGAGCTGTTTTTT. Encoded protein: CASSPWTVGSTGELFF. The chain uses TRBV4-3 and TRBJ2-2, with D possibly being TRBD1 (6 bases). V gave up 4 bases and J gave up 4 bases, with 16 bases separating them. Germline CDR1 LGHNA, CDR2 YSLEER. This CDR3 is 16 amino acids long.

V and J are TRBV5-1 and TRBJ2-1, with TRBD1 matching over 7 bases. From germline, CDR1 is SGHRS and CDR2 YFSETQ. With V trimmed by 2 bases and J by 4 bases, 3 bases remained unmatched. The CDR3 consists of 14 residues. CDR3 in DNA: TGCGCCAGCAGCTTAGGGGGCTCTTACAATGAGCAGTTCTTC. Translating gives CASSLGGSYNEQFF.

This sequence joins TRBV2 and TRBJ1-6, with 9 bases that match TRBD1. The J segment lost 2 bases and the V segment lost 7 bases, leaving 3 bases of the junction unmatched. Germline-derived CDR1 and CDR2 are SNHLY and FYNNEI. The CDR3 contains 15 residues. The CDR3 region has the DNA TGTGCCAGCACGGGACAGGGCACCTATAATTCACCCCTCCACTTT. Translating it yields CASTGQGTYNSPLHF.

J is TRBJ2-7 and V is TRBV7-8, with unresolved D. This CDR3 region has 13 residues. Germline assignment: CDR1 SGHVS and CDR2 FQNEAQ. Trimming took off 1 base at V and 3 bases at J, with 7 bases between the two ends. The CDR3 DNA reads TGTGCCAGCAGCTTAGAGTCCGGCTACGAGCAGTACTTC. Its protein is CASSLESGYEQYF.

This chain connects TRBV30 to TRBJ2-5; 7 bases agree with TRBD2. The CDR3 contains 12 residues. Trimming at V came to 3 bases and at J to 5 bases, leaving 3 bases not matched to a gene. CDR1 and CDR2 (germline): GTSNPN, SVGIG (reference sequence). The CDR3 region is CAWRQGGETQYF. The CDR3 nucleotides are TGTGCCTGGAGGCAGGGAGGGGAGACCCAGTACTTC.